The 3 T cell receptor beta chains reported below all come from one sample, sequenced in a study of cytomegalovirus exposure and HLA in healthy donors. The PCR used 60 Vbeta and 13 Jbeta primers. Sequencing was performed with immunoSEQ multiplex PCR; in TCRdb, only in-frame clones are kept and a portion is missing. The data contain some 130,000 clones, about 74% of them singletons. Source material: PBMCs. The receptors derive from a man aged 40-49 years in good health and CMV-seronegative.

The table lists this clone with a few counts. The J gene is TRBJ2-3, the V gene TRBV30, with 9 positions matching TRBD2. Per germline, CDR1 GTSNPN and CDR2 SVGIG (reference sequence). With 3 bases clipped from V and 2 bases from J, the junction kept 6 bases outside the gene matches. This CDR3 is built from 15 residues. The DNA of the CDR3 is TGTGCCTGGAGGACGGCTAGCGGGAACACAGATACGCAGTATTTT. Translation: CAWRTASGNTDTQYF.

V usage is TRBV19 and J usage is TRBJ2-2, with 7 bases fitting TRBD2. The V gene end was trimmed by 4 bases and the J gene end by 8 bases; junction bases not matched to a gene: 7. Germline CDR1 LNHDA, CDR2 SQIVND (reference sequence). This CDR3 comprises 14 residues. The CDR3 loop is CASSTGLGRGELFF. The CDR3 DNA reads TGTGCCAGTAGTACTGGACTAGGCAGGGGGGAGCTGTTTTTT. Drawing the rest from reference TRBV19 and TRBJ2-2, the complete variable domain is DGGITQSPKYLFRKEGQNVTLSCEQNLNHDAMYWYRQDPGQGLRLIYYSQIVNDFQKGDIAEGYSVSREKKESFPLTVTSAQKNPTAFYLCASSTGLGRGELFFGEGSRLTVL.

The gene calls are TRBV7-9 and TRBJ2-7, with TRBD1 as a possible D gene (5 bases). Germline-derived CDR1 and CDR2 are SEHNR and FQNEAQ (reference sequence). The CDR3 loop spans 14 amino acids. Trimming shortened V by 0 bases and J by 3 bases, and 9 bases separated the two germline ends. CDR3 sequence: CASSLAFTGYEQYF. In DNA form, the CDR3 reads TGTGCCAGCAGCTTAGCTTTCACAGGCTACGAGCAGTACTTC. Full variable domain (outside the CDR3, taken from reference TRBV7-9 and TRBJ2-7): DTGVSQNPRHKITKRGQNVTFRCDPISEHNRLYWYRQTLGQGPEFLTYFQNEAQLEKSRLLSDRFSAERPKGSFSTLEIQRTEQGDSAMYLCASSLAFTGYEQYFGPGTRLTVT.